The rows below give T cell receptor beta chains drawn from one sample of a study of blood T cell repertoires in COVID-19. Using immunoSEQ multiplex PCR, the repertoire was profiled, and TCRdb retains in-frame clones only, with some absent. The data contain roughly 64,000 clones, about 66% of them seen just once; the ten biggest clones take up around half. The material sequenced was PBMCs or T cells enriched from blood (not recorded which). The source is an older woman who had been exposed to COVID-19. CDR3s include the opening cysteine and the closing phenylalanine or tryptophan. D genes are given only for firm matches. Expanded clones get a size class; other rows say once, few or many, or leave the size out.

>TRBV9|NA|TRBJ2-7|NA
TGTGCCAGCAGCTCGCGGTCGGCCAGCTCCTACGAGCAGTACTTC
CASSSRSASSYEQYF
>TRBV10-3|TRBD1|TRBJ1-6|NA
TGTGCCATCAGTGCCGGGACAGTTAATTCACCCCTCCACTTT
CAISAGTVNSPLHF
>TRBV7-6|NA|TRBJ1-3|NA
TGTGCCAGCAGCTTGGACACGAGAAACACCATATATTTT
CASSLDTRNTIYF
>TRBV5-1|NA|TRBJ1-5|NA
TGCGCCAGCAGCTTGGGGACTCCCAGCAATCAGCCCCAGCATTTT
CASSLGTPSNQPQHF
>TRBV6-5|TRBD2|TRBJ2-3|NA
TGTGCGGTAAGGCAGGGGACTAGCGGCAATACGCAGTATTTT
CAVRQGTSGNTQYF
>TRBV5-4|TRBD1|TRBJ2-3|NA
TGTGCCAGCAGCTTGGTTCTTACAGGGGGTTTTTATACGCAGTATTTT
CASSLVLTGGFYTQYF
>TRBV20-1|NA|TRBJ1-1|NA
TGCAGTGCTAGTGCCACAGCTAATGGTGGGAACACTGAAGCTTTCTTT
CSASATANGGNTEAFF
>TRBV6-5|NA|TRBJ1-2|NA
TGTGCCAGCAGACTGGACAGTAGTCTAAGCTACACCTTC
CASRLDSSLSYTF
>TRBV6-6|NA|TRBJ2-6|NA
TGTGCCAGCAGTCTACACCCACAGGGTACCGTCTCTGGGGCCAACGTCCTGACTTTC
CASSLHPQGTVSGANVLTF
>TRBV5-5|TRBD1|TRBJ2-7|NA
TGTGCCAGCAGCTTGGCCGGGACAGGGGTCAGCGAGCAGTACTTC
CASSLAGTGVSEQYF
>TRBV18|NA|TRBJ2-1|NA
TGTGCCAGCTCACCGCGACAGGCTTCCGAGGAGCAGTTCTTC
CASSPRQASEEQFF
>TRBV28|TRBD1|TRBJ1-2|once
TGTGCCAGCAGTAGAATGGGACAGGCGGTCTATGGCTACACCTTC
CASSRMGQAVYGYTF
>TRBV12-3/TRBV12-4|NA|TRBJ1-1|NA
TGTGCCAGCAGTTTGCGGTTGAACACTGAAGCTTTCTTT
CASSLRLNTEAFF
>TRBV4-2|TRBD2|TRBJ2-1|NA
TGTGCCAGCAGCCAAGGGACTAGAGACTACAATGAGCAGTTCTTC
CASSQGTRDYNEQFF
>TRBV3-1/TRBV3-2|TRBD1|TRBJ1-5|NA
TGTGCCAGCAGCCAAACAGGGGGGGGTAACCAGCCCCAGCATTTT
CASSQTGGGNQPQHF
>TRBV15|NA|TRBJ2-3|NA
TGTGCCACCAGCAGAGATGCAGTCCAGGAGGGCACAGATACGCAGTATTTT
CATSRDAVQEGTDTQYF
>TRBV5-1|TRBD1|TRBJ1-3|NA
TGCGCCAGCAGCTACACCGGGACAGGGGAAAACACCATATATTTT
CASSYTGTGENTIYF
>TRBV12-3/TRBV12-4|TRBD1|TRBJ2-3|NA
TGTGCCAGCAGTCGGGACAGGGGGGATACGCAGTATTTT
CASSRDRGDTQYF
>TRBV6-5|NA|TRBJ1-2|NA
TGTGCCAGCGCCAGATGGCAAGGAGACTATGGCTACACCTTC
CASARWQGDYGYTF
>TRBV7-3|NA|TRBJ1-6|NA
TGTGCCAGCAGCTTAGAGGGCGGCCCACCCCTCCACTTT
CASSLEGGPPLHF
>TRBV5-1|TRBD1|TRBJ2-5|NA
TGCGCCAGCAGCTTGGCCGGGACAGGGGGCCAAGAGACCCAGTACTTC
CASSLAGTGGQETQYF
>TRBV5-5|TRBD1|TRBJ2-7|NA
TGTGCCAGCAGCGCCACCGGGACAGGGTCCTACGAGCAGTACTTC
CASSATGTGSYEQYF
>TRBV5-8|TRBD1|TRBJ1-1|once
TGTGCCAGCAGCATTACAGGGGGGGAAGCTTTCTTT
CASSITGGEAFF
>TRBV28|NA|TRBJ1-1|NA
TGTGCCAGCATAAATACGGTACAGGATGAAGCTTTCTTT
CASINTVQDEAFF
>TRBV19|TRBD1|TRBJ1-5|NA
TGTGCCAGTAGGGATTCAGGGACAGCTAGCAATCAGCCCCAGCATTTT
CASRDSGTASNQPQHF
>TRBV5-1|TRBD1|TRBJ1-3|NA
TGCGCCAGCAGGCTGACAGGGGAGAACACCATATATTTT
CASRLTGENTIYF
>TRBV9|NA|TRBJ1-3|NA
TGTGCCAGCAGCGTAGGGATGGGGCTCGCTGCAAACACCATATATTTT
CASSVGMGLAANTIYF
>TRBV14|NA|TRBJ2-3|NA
TGTGCCAGCAGCCAAGGAGGTCCTCGATTTGATACGCAGTATTTT
CASSQGGPRFDTQYF
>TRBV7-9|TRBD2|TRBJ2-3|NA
TGTGCCAGCAGCCGACTAGCGGGATACACAGATACGCAGTATTTT
CASSRLAGYTDTQYF
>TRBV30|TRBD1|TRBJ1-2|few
TGTGCCTGGAGGGAAGGACAGGACTATGGCTACACCTTC
CAWREGQDYGYTF
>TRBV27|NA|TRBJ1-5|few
TGTGCCAGCAGCCTAGGGGGGGGCCGTCAGCCCCAGCATTTT
CASSLGGGRQPQHF
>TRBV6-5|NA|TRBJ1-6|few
TGTGCCAGCAGTTACGGGGGCAACAATTCACCCCTCCACTTT
CASSYGGNNSPLHF
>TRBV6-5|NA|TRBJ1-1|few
TGTGCCAGCAGTTCCCGGGGAGACACTGAAGCTTTCTTT
CASSSRGDTEAFF
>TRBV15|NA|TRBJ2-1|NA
TGTGCCACCAGCAGAGATCTGGCGGGTGGGCAGTTCTTC
CATSRDLAGGQFF
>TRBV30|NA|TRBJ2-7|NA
TGTGCCTGGAGTGACGGGTTGGGGCAGTACTTC
CAWSDGLGQYF
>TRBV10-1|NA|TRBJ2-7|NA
TGCGCCAGCGGGACAACCACCTACGAGCAGTACTTC
CASGTTTYEQYF
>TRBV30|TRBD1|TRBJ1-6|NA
TGTGCCTCTAAGACAGGGGGCGCCGATAATTCACCCCTCCACTTT
CASKTGGADNSPLHF
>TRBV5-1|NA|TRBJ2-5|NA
TGCGCCAGCAGCTTGCCACAGGTGCCGGAGACCCAGTACTTC
CASSLPQVPETQYF
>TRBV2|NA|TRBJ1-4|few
TGTGCCAAACAAACCTACAGGGAAAGTGAAAAACTGTTTTTT
CAKQTYRESEKLFF
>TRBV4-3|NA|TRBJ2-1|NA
TGCGCCAGCAGCCAAGAGCGGGATCGAAGATACAATGAGCAGTTCTTC
CASSQERDRRYNEQFF
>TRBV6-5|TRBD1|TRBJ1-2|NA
TGTGCCAGCAGGGACAGGGGGCACAACTATGGCTACACCTTC
CASRDRGHNYGYTF
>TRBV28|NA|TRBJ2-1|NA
TGTGCCAGCACCACCCTGAGCTATGAGCAGTTCTTC
CASTTLSYEQFF
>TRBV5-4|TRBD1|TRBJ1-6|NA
TGTGCCAGCAGCCAAGGACAGGGAGATTCACCCCTCCACTTT
CASSQGQGDSPLHF
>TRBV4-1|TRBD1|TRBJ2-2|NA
TGCGCCAGCAGCCAGCAGGGACAGACGAACACCGGGGAGCTGTTTTTT
CASSQQGQTNTGELFF
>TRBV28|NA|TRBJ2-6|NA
TGTGCCAGCAGTTTAGAGGTACGGGTCACCCCTGGGGCCAACGTCCTGACTTTC
CASSLEVRVTPGANVLTF
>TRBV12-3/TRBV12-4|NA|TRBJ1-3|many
TGTGCCAGCTCTTTCTCGGGAAACACCATATATTTT
CASSFSGNTIYF
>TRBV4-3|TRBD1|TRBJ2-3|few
TGCGCCGAACCTCGGGACAGGGCGAACTCTAGCACAGATACGCAGTATTTT
CAEPRDRANSSTDTQYF
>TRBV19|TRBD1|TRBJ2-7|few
TGTGCCAGTAGCCAGGGGTCTGGACAGGTGGGGTACGAGCAGTACTTC
CASSQGSGQVGYEQYF
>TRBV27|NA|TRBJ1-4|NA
TGTGCCAGCAGTTCACCGGGAGACACTAATGAAAAACTGTTTTTT
CASSSPGDTNEKLFF
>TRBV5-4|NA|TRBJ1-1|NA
TGTGCCAGCAGCTTGGCGGGAGGGTACACTGAAGCTTTCTTT
CASSLAGGYTEAFF
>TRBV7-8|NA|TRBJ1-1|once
TGTGCCACGGGGGGAGCTTTCTTT
CATGGAFF
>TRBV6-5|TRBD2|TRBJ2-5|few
TGTGCCAGCAGCCCCGGACTAGTCCAAGAGACCCAGTACTTC
CASSPGLVQETQYF
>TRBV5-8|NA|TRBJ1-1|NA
TGTGCCAGCAGCTTGCGAGGGAATGAAGCTTTCTTT
CASSLRGNEAFF
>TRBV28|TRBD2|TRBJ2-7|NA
TGTGCCAGCAGCCTGAGAGGTGGTAGCGGGATCTACGAGCAGTACTTC
CASSLRGGSGIYEQYF
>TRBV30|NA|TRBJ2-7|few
TGTGCCTGGAGTGGGTCGGCCTACGAGCAGTACTTC
CAWSGSAYEQYF